Listed here are 18 T cell receptor beta chains from one sample, sequenced in a study of control samples from healthy donors and cancer patients. Generated by immunoSEQ multiplex PCR, the TCRdb table keeps only in-frame clones and is missing some. The profile shows about 170,000 clones, around nine tenths of them singletons. The specimen sequenced was blood. The origin of the receptors is a young man in good health.

V gene TRBV10-2 combines with J gene TRBJ2-7; 9 bases map to TRBD2. Germline values: CDR1 WSHSY, CDR2 SAAADI. CDR3 length: 14 amino acids. The J segment lost 2 bases and the V segment lost 3 bases, leaving 2 bases of the junction unmatched. CDR3 residues: CASSDLAGAYEQYF. In nucleotides, the CDR3 is TGCGCCAGCAGTGACTTAGCGGGAGCCTACGAGCAGTACTTC.

This chain connects TRBV28 to TRBJ1-6, with D hard to call. The CDR3 covers 13 residues. From germline, CDR1 is MDHEN and CDR2 SYDVKM. V lost 11 bases and J lost 7, with 15 bases in between. CDR3: CACDEGWNSPLHF. The CDR3 DNA sequence: TGTGCCTGCGACGAAGGATGGAATTCACCCCTCCACTTT.

The chain has TRBV2 and TRBJ1-2, with 7 bases lining up with TRBD1. J lost 8 bases, V lost 1 base, and 7 bases had no gene match. The CDR3 has 14 amino acids. Germline CDR1 reads SNHLY; CDR2 reads FYNNEI. The CDR3 loop reads CASSEGQGKVGYTF. The CDR3 DNA is TGTGCCAGCAGTGAAGGACAGGGAAAAGTCGGCTACACCTTC.

The V and J genes are TRBV30 and TRBJ2-5; 9 bases agree with TRBD2. The CDR3 extends over 16 amino acids. Germline loops: CDR1 GTSNPN, CDR2 SVGIG (reference sequence). V was pared by 0 bases and J by 2 bases, with 7 bases of the junction left unmatched. CDR3 amino acids: CAWSVLSLAGQETQYF. The CDR3 coding sequence is TGTGCCTGGAGTGTACTCTCTCTAGCGGGACAAGAGACCCAGTACTTC. Looking up the rest from reference TRBV30 and TRBJ2-5 gives the full variable domain: SQTIHQWPATLVQPVGSPLSLECTVEGTSNPNLYWYRQAAGRGLQLLFYSVGIGQISSEVPQNLSASRPQDRQFILSSKKLLLSDSGFYLCAWSVLSLAGQETQYFGPGTRLLVL.

The V gene is TRBV5-4, the J gene TRBJ2-2, with no clear D. Germline CDR1 SGHNT, CDR2 YYREEE (reference sequence). With 4 bases removed from V and 5 bases from J, the gap between germline ends came to 9 bases. This CDR3 region has 13 residues. CDR3 nucleotide sequence: TGTGCCAGCAGCGCTTCTTGGACCGGGGAGCTGTTTTTT. This gives the protein CASSASWTGELFF.

This chain links TRBV20-1 with TRBJ1-1; D unresolved. The CDR3 is 10 amino acids. CDR1 is DFQATT and CDR2 is SNEGSKA in the germline V gene (reference sequence). The ends were cut back, 3 bases at V and 7 bases at J, with 6 bases in the middle. The CDR3 coding sequence is TGCAGTGCTAGGGACCTTGAAGCTTTCTTT. Its protein is CSARDLEAFF.

The chain links TRBV4-1 to TRBJ2-7; no reliable D call. Germline loops: CDR1 MGHRA, CDR2 YSYEKL. This CDR3 is 13 amino acids long. Trimming left V 6 bases short and J 3 bases short, with 12 bases between. CDR3 in DNA: TGCGCCAGCAGTCCAGGACCCGGCTACGAGCAGTACTTC. It specifies CASSPGPGYEQYF.

This chain links TRBV19 with TRBJ2-5, with D uncertain. With 3 bases removed from V and 2 bases from J, the gap between germline ends came to 13 bases. CDR1 is LNHDA, CDR2 SQIVND, per germline (reference sequence). The CDR3 sequence is 15 residues long. The DNA for the CDR3 is TGTGCCAGTAGTATTAAGACTCCCTTTCAAGAGACCCAGTACTTC. This codes for CASSIKTPFQETQYF.

J is TRBJ1-3 and V is TRBV18, with a tentative D call TRBD1 (5 bases). This CDR3 spans 17 amino acids. Per germline, CDR1 KGHSH and CDR2 LQKENI. V gave up 2 bases and J gave up 4 bases, with 18 bases separating them. The CDR3 reads CASSPGLIRERGNTIYF. The CDR3, as DNA: TGTGCCAGCTCACCAGGTTTAATCAGGGAAAGAGGAAACACCATATATTTT.

This clone appeared once. This sequence joins TRBV9 and TRBJ2-7; possible D gene TRBD2, 6 bases. This CDR3 has 14 amino acids. Looked up from germline, CDR1 is SGDLS and CDR2 is YYNGEE. The ends were cut back, 1 base at V and 1 base at J, with 9 bases in the middle. CDR3 in DNA: TGTGCCAGCAGCGTAAATAGCGGTTCCTACGAGCAGTACTTC. Protein product: CASSVNSGSYEQYF.

This chain connects TRBV27 to TRBJ1-4; perhaps TRBD1 as D (5 bases). Trimming cost V 6 bases and J 2 bases, with 10 bases left between them. The germline CDR1 and CDR2 sequences are MNHEY and SMNVEV (reference sequence). The CDR3 has 14 residues. In DNA form, the CDR3 reads TGTGCCAGCAGAGGCCGACAGACTAATGAAAAACTGTTTTTT. The encoded protein is CASRGRQTNEKLFF. The whole variable domain, filled in from reference TRBV27 and TRBJ1-4, reads EAQVTQNPRYLITVTGKKLTVTCSQNMNHEYMSWYRQDPGLGLRQIYYSMNVEVTDKGDVPEGYKVSRKEKRNFPLILESPSPNQTSLYFCASRGRQTNEKLFFGSGTQLSVL.

With regard to this clone: Different DNA sequences within this sample yield the same CDR3. The chain employs TRBV10-3 and TRBJ2-2; no firm D call. Germline-derived CDR1 and CDR2 are ENHRY and SYGVKD. V was clipped by 4 bases and J by 5 bases, with 5 bases between them. The CDR3 spans 12 residues. The CDR3 spells CAISVGTGELFF. The CDR3 nucleotides are TGTGCCATCAGTGTTGGGACCGGGGAGCTGTTTTTT.

The V and J genes are TRBV24-1 and TRBJ2-3; TRBD1 matches at 9 bases. The CDR3 covers 18 residues. Germline lookup yields CDR1 KGHDR and CDR2 SFDVKD. V shed 3 bases and J 0 bases; nucleotides not matched to a gene: 9. CDR3 sequence reads: CATSDRQGGFGSTDTQYF. CDR3 nucleotide sequence: TGTGCCACCAGTGATAGACAGGGGGGCTTTGGGAGCACAGATACGCAGTATTTT.

The rearrangement uses TRBV5-6 and TRBJ2-2; D is uncertain. Between the trimmed V and J ends, which lost 0 bases and 6 bases, there was a span of 3 bases. Germline CDR1 reads SGHDT; CDR2 reads YYEEEE. The CDR3 has 12 amino acids. Here the CDR3 reads CASSLVSGELFF. Here the CDR3 DNA reads TGTGCCAGCAGCTTGGTTTCCGGGGAGCTGTTTTTT.

The genes are TRBV6-5 and TRBJ2-7; 7 bases fit TRBD1. CDR1 is MNHEY, CDR2 SVGAGI, per germline. The CDR3 extends over 12 amino acids. V dropped 10 bases and J dropped 6; count of bases not matched to a gene: 9. The DNA of the CDR3 is TGTGCCACCAGGACGACAGGGCGCGAGCAGTACTTC. Its protein is CATRTTGREQYF.

This clone was seen once. The chain carries TRBV3-1 (or the pseudogene TRBV3-2) and TRBJ1-2; D is possibly TRBD1 (5 bases). The CDR3 has 16 residues. Germline CDR1 is LGHDT and CDR2 is YNNKEL (reference sequence). CDR3 protein: CAVQTRTAAQAYGYTF. The CDR3 nucleotides read TGTGCGGTACAGACCCGGACGGCGGCACAGGCCTATGGCTACACCTTC.

This sequence joins TRBV9 and TRBJ2-3; maybe TRBD2 (7 bases). CDR1 SGDLS and CDR2 YYNGEE come from the germline V gene. The CDR3 is 16 amino acids. The V gene lost 1 base and the J gene lost 0 bases, with 12 bases spanning the gap. CDR3 in amino acids: CASSVNGGPSTDTQYF. The CDR3 bases are TGTGCCAGCAGCGTAAACGGGGGGCCGAGCACAGATACGCAGTATTTT.

The rearrangement uses TRBV7-9 and TRBJ2-3; D possibly corresponds to TRBD1 (6 bases). In germline, CDR1 is SEHNR, CDR2 FQNEAQ (reference sequence). Trimming stripped 5 bases from V and 2 bases from J, with 14 bases between. The CDR3 contains 15 residues. The CDR3 bases are TGTGCCAGCAGCGAACTTAGGGGGTTCACAGATACGCAGTATTTT. Protein: CASSELRGFTDTQYF.